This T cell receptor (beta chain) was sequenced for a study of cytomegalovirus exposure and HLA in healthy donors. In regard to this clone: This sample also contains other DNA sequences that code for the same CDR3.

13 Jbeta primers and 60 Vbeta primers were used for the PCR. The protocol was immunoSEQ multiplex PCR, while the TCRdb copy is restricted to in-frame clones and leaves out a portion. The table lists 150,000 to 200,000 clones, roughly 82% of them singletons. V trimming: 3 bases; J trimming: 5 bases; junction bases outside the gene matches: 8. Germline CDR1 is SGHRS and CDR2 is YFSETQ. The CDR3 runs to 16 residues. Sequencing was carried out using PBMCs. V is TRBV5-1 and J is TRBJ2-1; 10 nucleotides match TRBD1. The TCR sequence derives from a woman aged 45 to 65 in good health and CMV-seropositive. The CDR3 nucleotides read TGCGCCAGCAGCTCCTTGGGACAGGGGATCGACAATGAGCAGTTCTTC. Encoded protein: CASSSLGQGIDNEQFF.